The next 20 T cell receptor beta chains were all read from a single sample in a study of blood T cells in healthy people across ages. Using a J-beta primer mix together with a sample-barcoded 5' primer, a second PCR was run for roughly 6 to 12 cycles. In TCRdb, the 5' RACE reads were re-called with MiXCR into one record per CDR3 protein. The repertoire has hundreds of thousands of distinct CDR3 sequences, 29% of them found once; the top ten carry 17%. The specimen was blood. The receptor source for this set is a woman older than 75 in good health.

As for this clonotype: This could be a read error, since a much larger clone is one nucleotide away. This sequence joins TRBV6-1 and TRBJ1-6; 8 nucleotides agree with TRBD1. Germline V gene sequence: CDR1 MNHNS, CDR2 SASEGT. This CDR3 is built from 18 residues. The CDR3 bases are TGTACCAGCAGCCATGCCAAGGACAGGGTTGCCTATAATTCACCCCTCCACTTT. This sequence encodes CTSSHAKDRVAYNSPLHF.

The chain joins TRBV12-3 or TRBV12-4 to TRBJ2-5; TRBD1 matches at 9 bases. The CDR3 extends over 14 amino acids. V gave up 7 bases and J gave up 6 bases; unmatched junction bases: 9. CDR3 DNA sequence: TGTGCCAGCACCCGACAGGGGGTCGAGCAGACCCAGTACTTC. It specifies CASTRQGVEQTQYF.

This clonotype was detected a few times. The rearrangement links TRBV20-1 to TRBJ1-1; perhaps TRBD1 as D (5 bases). From germline, CDR1 is DFQATT and CDR2 SNEGSKA (reference sequence). The CDR3 length is 13 residues. V lost 5 bases and J 3 bases, leaving 13 bases between the germline ends. The DNA of the CDR3 is TGCAGTGCTGCTCACAGGATATACACTGAAGCTTTCTTT. Translation: CSAAHRIYTEAFF.

The chain couples TRBV27 to TRBJ2-1; perhaps TRBD1 as D (5 bases). The CDR3 has 15 residues. V gave up 2 bases and J gave up 2 bases, with 10 bases separating them. CDR1 and CDR2 (germline): MNHEY, SMNVEV (reference sequence). DNA of the CDR3: TGTGCCAGCAGTTTAACTGACAGCCCCTACAATGAGCAGTTCTTC. Translated: CASSLTDSPYNEQFF.

This clonotype has just a few counts. The chain carries TRBV10-2 and TRBJ1-1; D possibly corresponds to TRBD1 (6 bases). The V end lost 5 bases, the J end lost 5 bases, and 15 bases lay between the germline ends. Per the germline V gene, CDR1 is WSHSY and CDR2 is SAAADI. This CDR3 has 14 residues. The CDR3 nucleotides are TGCGCCAGCAGTTCCAACAGGGAGTGGACTGAAGCTTTCTTT. Its translation: CASSSNREWTEAFF.

V gene TRBV7-2 combines with J gene TRBJ2-3; 7 bases line up with TRBD2. CDR1 is SGHTA and CDR2 is FQGNSA in the germline V gene. V shed 5 bases and J 4 bases; nucleotides not matched to a gene: 9. The CDR3 covers 15 residues. Here the CDR3 reads CASSHGAGDADTQYF. The CDR3 DNA follows: TGTGCCAGCAGCCATGGGGCGGGGGACGCAGATACGCAGTATTTT.

The chain links TRBV5-1 to TRBJ1-2, with TRBD1 matching 7 bases. Germline V lookup: CDR1 SGHRS, CDR2 YFSETQ. The CDR3 covers 12 residues. V trimming: 4 bases; J trimming: 7 bases; junction bases outside the gene matches: 4. The CDR3 here is CASSGTVFGYTF. The CDR3 DNA reads as TGCGCCAGCAGCGGGACAGTTTTTGGCTACACCTTC.

This chain uses TRBV4-3 with TRBJ1-1, with unresolved D. This CDR3 region has 14 residues. Trimming took off 4 bases at V and 1 base at J, with 10 bases between the two ends. The germline CDR1 and CDR2 sequences are LGHNA and YSLEER. The CDR3 DNA reads TGCGCCAGCAGCCGAGTTTTGGCGAACACTGAAGCTTTCTTT. It is translated as CASSRVLANTEAFF.

This clonotype was counted ten times or more. The chain couples TRBV7-2 to TRBJ1-5, with D possibly matching TRBD1 (6 bases). Germline values: CDR1 SGHTA, CDR2 FQGNSA. The CDR3 runs to 16 residues. V dropped 5 bases and J dropped 6 bases, with 20 bases sitting between them. The CDR3 DNA follows: TGTGCCAGCAGCCCGAAGCATACAGGGATTGCTCAGCCCCAGCATTTT. Its protein is CASSPKHTGIAQPQHF.

This clonotype was found once. The junction departs from germline at one end; a sequencing error may be responsible. The rearrangement joins TRBV7-2 to TRBJ2-5; TRBD1 might be the D (7 bases). Germline-derived CDR1 and CDR2 are SGHTA and FQGNSA. The CDR3 covers 16 residues. The CDR3 is CASSSATGAGLGTQYF. In nucleotides, the CDR3 is TGTGCCAGTAGCTCCGCCACAGGGGCGGGGTTAGGGACCCAGTACTTC.

This clonotype showed up many times. The CDR3 loop is CSAPVGAGNTEAFF. DNA for the CDR3: TGCAGTGCTCCAGTGGGGGCCGGGAACACTGAAGCTTTCTTT. The chain links TRBV20-1 to TRBJ1-1, with a weak D call TRBD1 (6 bases). Per the germline V gene, CDR1 is DFQATT and CDR2 is SNEGSKA (reference sequence). Deletions cut 5 bases from V and 1 base from J, with 14 bases between. The CDR3 is 14 amino acids.

This clonotype has ten or more counts. The chain carries TRBV28 and TRBJ1-1; the match to TRBD1 covers 10 bases. This CDR3 comprises 18 residues. Germline V gene data show CDR1 as MDHEN and CDR2 as SYDVKM. Trimming removed 3 bases from V and 0 bases from J; junction bases left unmatched: 10. The CDR3 DNA is TGTGCCAGCAGTTTTGTGGGACAGGGGCGGTGGGTGAACACTGAAGCTTTCTTT. Amino acid sequence: CASSFVGQGRWVNTEAFF.

Regarding this clonotype: At one end the junction does not follow the germline gene, possibly because of a read error. The chain combines TRBV13 with TRBJ1-6; no clear D. CDR1 is PRHDT and CDR2 is FYEKMQ in the germline V gene (reference sequence). The CDR3 runs to 17 residues. The CDR3 here is CANSSSVGSDRNSPPHF. Here the CDR3 DNA reads TGTGCCAACAGCTCGTCAGTGGGAAGCGACCGTAATTCACCCCCCCACTTT.

The sample holds a few counts of this clonotype. The chain couples TRBV7-2 to TRBJ1-4, with TRBD1 identical over 7 bases. Germline CDR1 is SGHTA and CDR2 is FQGNSA. The CDR3 is 14 amino acids. The junction had 8 bases not matched to a gene; V was cut back by 5 bases and J by 8 bases. The CDR3: CASSRDRGLEKLFF. CDR3 coding DNA: TGTGCCAGCAGCCGGGACAGAGGTCTGGAAAAACTGTTTTTT.

Concerning this clonotype itself: A junction end diverges from the germline sequence, so it may reflect a read error. The chain couples TRBV10-3 to TRBJ2-4; D possibly corresponds to TRBD2 (5 bases). This CDR3 is 14 amino acids long. The germline V gene has CDR1 ENHRY and CDR2 SYGVKD. The CDR3, as DNA: TGTGCCACCAGTGAGCCGGGGAGCAAAAACATTCAGTACTTC. Translated, it gives CATSEPGSKNIQYF.

The sample holds a few counts of this clonotype. The rearrangement uses TRBV2 and TRBJ1-5; 12 positions agree with TRBD1. Germline V CDR1 and CDR2: SNHLY, FYNNEI. The CDR3 loop spans 15 amino acids. V lost 6 bases to trimming and J lost 5 bases; unmatched junction nucleotides: 5. CDR3 sequence (DNA): TGTGCCAGCAGGAGGGACAGGGGGCACTATCAGCCCCAGCATTTT. Encoded protein: CASRRDRGHYQPQHF.

This clonotype was counted only a few times. This could be a read error, since a much larger clone is one nucleotide away. The chain joins TRBV25-1 to TRBJ2-5; D tentatively fits TRBD1 or TRBD2 (6 bases each). This CDR3 has 14 residues. Germline assignment: CDR1 MGHDK and CDR2 SYGVNS. CDR3 loop: CANSASTGRQTQYF. The CDR3, as DNA: TGTGCCAACAGTGCCTCCACAGGGAGGCAGACCCAGTACTTC.

As concerns this clonotype: The CDR3 end shows no conserved phenylalanine or tryptophan, and so a read error is likely. The chain carries TRBV7-6 and TRBJ2-2; TRBD1 aligns across 7 bases. The length of the CDR3 is 15 residues. Germline loops: CDR1 SGHVS, CDR2 FNYEAQ. V lost 5 bases, J lost 6 bases, and 9 bases stayed unmatched. The CDR3 coding sequence is TGTGCCAGCAGCCCGAGACAGGGCGTCGCCGGGGAGCTGTTTTTG. Amino acids: CASSPRQGVAGELFL.

J is TRBJ1-1 and V is TRBV15; 9 bases match TRBD1. The CDR3 loop spans 14 amino acids. Germline V CDR1 and CDR2: LNHNV, YYDKDF (reference sequence). V shed 5 bases, J shed 4 bases, and the junction held 5 bases outside the gene matches. CDR3 bases: TGTGCCACCAGCTTCAAGGACAGGGGCACTGAAGCTTTCTTT. This gives the protein CATSFKDRGTEAFF.

This clonotype has just a few counts. The chain joins TRBV4-1 to TRBJ2-4; no clear D gene. The CDR3 extends over 18 amino acids. Looked up from germline, CDR1 is MGHRA and CDR2 is YSYEKL. V lost 1 base to trimming and J lost 0 bases, with 16 bases between them. In DNA, the CDR3 is TGCGCCAGCAGCCAAGGGAGCTCGAGGTCCAAAGCCAAAAACATTCAGTACTTC. It yields the protein CASSQGSSRSKAKNIQYF.